This T cell receptor (beta chain) appears in the sequencing data of a study of T cells after yellow fever vaccination. Germline V lookup: CDR1 MNHEY, CDR2 SMNVEV (reference sequence). V was pared by 6 bases and J by 4 bases, with 14 bases between. There are 14 residues in the CDR3. This clonotype has ten or more counts. TCRdb independently ran MiXCR on the 5' RACE reads; one entry per CDR3 protein. This sample has roughly 28,000 distinct CDR3 sequences, with 4.5% found just once. The V call is TRBV27, the J call TRBJ2-3, with D perhaps TRBD1 (6 bases). The sample consisted of PBMCs, either bulk or a sorted T-cell subset (CD4+, CD8+, memory, or dextramer-sorted; not recorded which), taken on the day of the yellow fever booster vaccination. The origin of this receptor is a man aged 18 to 30 who received the YFV17D yellow fever vaccine. CDR3 protein: CASRSQGFADTQYF. The CDR3 DNA is TGTGCCAGCAGATCACAGGGCTTCGCAGATACGCAGTATTTT.